The sequence of this TCR beta chain was determined in a study of early stage breast cancer tumors. Produced via immunoSEQ multiplex PCR; TCRdb's table is partial and in-frame only. The data hold more than 65,000 clones, with 65% to 85% observed a single time. The receptor was isolated from a person aged 40-50 years with breast cancer. Sequenced material: blood.

The CDR3 region is CATRGASGNSNEQFF. The CDR3 region has the DNA TGTGCCACTCGGGGGGCTAGCGGTAATAGCAATGAGCAGTTCTTC. This chain joins TRBV6-5 and TRBJ2-1; maybe TRBD2 (7 bases). Germline V gene lookup returns CDR1 MNHEY and CDR2 SVGAGI. The CDR3 loop spans 15 amino acids. V lost 10 bases and J lost 6, with 22 bases in between.